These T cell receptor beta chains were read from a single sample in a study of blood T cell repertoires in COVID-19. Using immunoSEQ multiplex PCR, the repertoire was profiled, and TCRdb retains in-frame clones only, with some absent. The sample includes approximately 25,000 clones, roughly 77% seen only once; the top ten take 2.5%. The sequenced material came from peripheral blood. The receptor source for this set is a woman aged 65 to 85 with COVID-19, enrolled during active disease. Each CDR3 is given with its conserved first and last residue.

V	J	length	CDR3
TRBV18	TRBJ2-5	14	CASSPTGDDETQYF
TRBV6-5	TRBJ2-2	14	CATRLATNTGELFF
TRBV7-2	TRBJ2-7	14	CASSFIGAGYEQYF
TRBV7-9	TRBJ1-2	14	CASSLTAQGSGYTF
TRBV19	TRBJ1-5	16	CASSTPTRGNNQPQHF
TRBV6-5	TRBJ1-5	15	CASSYSRVGNQPQHF
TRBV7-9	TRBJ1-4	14	CASSGRVVGEKLFF
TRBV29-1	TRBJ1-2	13	CSVEQGLYYGYTF
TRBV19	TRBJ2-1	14	CASSSRGTYNEQFF
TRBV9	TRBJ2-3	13	CASSVGGPGTQYF
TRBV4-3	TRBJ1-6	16	CASSQDSRQSNSPLHF
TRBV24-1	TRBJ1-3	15	CATSDSGTGGNTIYF
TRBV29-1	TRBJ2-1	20	CSVGASSVCGPAVANNEQFF